The T cell receptor beta chain under discussion was sequenced for a study of T cells expressing NK-cell markers. Study observations and caveats: Roughly six donors showed dominant NKG2C+ clonotypes comprising about 1.0-7.0% of their CD8+ T cells.

TCRdb re-called the 5' RACE reads; every CDR3 protein appears as one record, without DNA. The table counts a few hundred thousand distinct CDR3 sequences; around 0.37% lies in the top ten. The length of the CDR3 is 14 residues. Germline values: CDR1 LGHNA, CDR2 YNFKEQ. With respect to this clonotype: Its cognate antigen is unknown.

The chain uses TRBV4-2 and TRBJ2-2. The sequenced sample consisted of blood T cells: a sorted CD56 or NKG2C T cell subset, CD4+ or CD8+ T cells, or bulk PBMC T cells (not recorded which). The sequence derives from a young man in good health. The chain's CDR3 is CASSQESGVGELFF.